The rows below give T cell receptor beta chains drawn from one sample of a study of shared clonotypes between healthy human individuals. Repertoires were generated with immunoSEQ multiplex PCR, while TCRdb's copy carries only in-frame clones and drops some. The sample contains around 500,000 clones, more than 65% of which appear only once. The sequencing sample was made of PBMCs. Source of these receptors: a woman between 35 and 50 years old in good health. Some clones in this sample may be carry-over from other donors' samples. Both conserved end residues are part of each CDR3. The order of the fields is D gene, clone size, J gene, V gene, CDR3 DNA, CDR3 protein. A D gene is named only where the DNA matches it firmly. Only part of the rows carry a size: once, few, many, or a class if the clone is expanded.

TRBD1 . TRBJ1-5 TRBV28 TGTGCCAGCAGTCGGGGGGACAGGGAAGGACAGCCCCAGCATTTT CASSRGDREGQPQHF
TRBD1 once TRBJ1-3 TRBV2 TGTGCCTCGGGACAGGGGGCTCCTGGAAACACCATATATTTT CASGQGAPGNTIYF
TRBD2 once TRBJ2-1 TRBV9 TGTGCCAGCAGTTACTCCGACGGACTAGGGGTTTACAATGAGCAGTTCTTC CASSYSDGLGVYNEQFF
. . TRBJ1-5 TRBV28 TGTGCCAGCAGCCTACGTCAGAGGGGCAATCAGCCCCAGCATTTT CASSLRQRGNQPQHF
TRBD2 many TRBJ2-7 TRBV29-1 TGCAGCGTTGAGGGGGACTACTCCTACGAGCAGTACTTC CSVEGDYSYEQYF
. . TRBJ2-3 TRBV4-3 TGCGCCAGTAGCCAAGATGCCATTCGCACAGATACGCAGTATTTT CASSQDAIRTDTQYF
TRBD1 . TRBJ1-2 TRBV5-1 TGCGCCAGCAGCCCGGGGACAGGGAATGGCTACACCTTC CASSPGTGNGYTF
TRBD1 many TRBJ2-7 TRBV6-5 TGTGCCAGCAGTACAAGACAGGGGTTCTACGAGCAGTACTTC CASSTRQGFYEQYF
TRBD1 . TRBJ2-1 TRBV7-9 TGTGCCAGCAGCCCCCGGGACAGGGGGAAATATGAGCAGTTCTTC CASSPRDRGKYEQFF
TRBD1 few TRBJ2-3 TRBV28 TGTGCCAGCAGTTTGGGGACAGGGAAGAGCACAGATACGCAGTATTTT CASSLGTGKSTDTQYF
. few TRBJ2-7 TRBV30 TGTGCCTGGAGAGCAGACGTCGAGCAGTACTTC CAWRADVEQYF
. few TRBJ1-4 TRBV6-6 TGTGCCAGCAGTTACACACATCTGGGAGCTAATGAAAAACTGTTTTTT CASSYTHLGANEKLFF
. . TRBJ1-1 TRBV4-3 TGCGCCAGCAGCCAAGGGCGTTACGGCATGAACACTGAAGCTTTCTTT CASSQGRYGMNTEAFF
. once TRBJ1-1 TRBV2 TGTGCCAGCAGTGATCGTGGGACCCTATTTAACACTGAAGCTTTCTTT CASSDRGTLFNTEAFF
TRBD1 . TRBJ2-7 TRBV5-1 TGCGCCAGCAGCCACCGACAGGGGGGGTACGAGCAGTACTTC CASSHRQGGYEQYF
. . TRBJ1-2 TRBV14 TGTGCCAGCAGCCAACAAGGGATTGGCTACACCTTC CASSQQGIGYTF
. many TRBJ2-7 TRBV2 TGTGCCAGCAGTGAGGGGGCAAGGACTCCGTACGAGCAGTACTTC CASSEGARTPYEQYF
. . TRBJ2-4 TRBV6-1 TGTGCCAGCAGTGGATGGGAGAAGGAAAACATTCAGTACTTC CASSGWEKENIQYF
. . TRBJ2-7 TRBV10-3 TGTGCCATCAGTGAGAGTGGGTACGAGCAGTACTTC CAISESGYEQYF